One sample yielded the 11 T cell receptor beta chains listed below, sequenced in a study of blood T cells in healthy people across ages (dated by TCRdb to about 2015). Library construction relied on 5' RACE. This sample was sequenced with an Illumina HiSeq 2500. A second PCR of about 6 to 12 cycles was run with a J-beta primer mix and a sample-barcoded 5' primer. TCRdb passed the public sequencing reads through fastp at Q25 and MiXCR, retaining productive beta sequences. Each entry is one CDR3 protein sequence, shown with its most common DNA and genes. For this sample there are 1 million or so distinct CDR3 sequences; 35% to 50% appear just once. The leading ten clones occupy approximately 20% of the sample. The specimen sequenced was blood. These receptors all stem from an older woman in good health.

Note on this clonotype: One end of the junction varies from germline; a read error may be responsible. The genes are TRBV9 and TRBJ1-4, with a tentative D call TRBD1 (5 bases). Germline CDR1 SGDLS, CDR2 YYNGEE. The CDR3 is 14 residues long. CDR3 nucleotide sequence: TGTGCCAGCAGCTCGGGACGGACTAATGAAGAACTGTTTTTT. As protein: CASSSGRTNEELFF.

The chain links TRBV5-1 to TRBJ2-1; D unresolved. Germline V lookup: CDR1 SGHRS, CDR2 YFSETQ. Trimming pared 0 bases from V and 6 bases from J, leaving 16 bases between. The CDR3 totals 16 residues. CDR3 in amino acids: CASSLDPSTPGNEQFF. For the CDR3, the DNA is TGCGCCAGCAGCTTGGATCCCAGCACCCCGGGCAATGAGCAGTTCTTC.

The chain is built from TRBV14 and TRBJ2-7; possibly TRBD1 for D (7 bases). Germline V gene sequence: CDR1 SGHDN, CDR2 FVKESK. This CDR3 has 15 residues. With 3 bases removed from V and 3 bases from J, the gap between germline ends came to 15 bases. Here the CDR3 reads CASSHGGTAHYEQYF. In nucleotides, the CDR3 is TGTGCCAGCAGCCATGGCGGGACAGCTCACTACGAGCAGTACTTC.

The genes are TRBV24-1 and TRBJ2-7, with 11 bases matching TRBD1. The germline V gene has CDR1 KGHDR and CDR2 SFDVKD. The CDR3 contains 14 residues. J gave up 7 bases and V 2 bases, and 3 bases lay outside the gene matches. CDR3 DNA: TGTGCCACCAGTGATTGGACAGGGGGCGATGAGCAGTACTTC. Its protein is CATSDWTGGDEQYF.

This clonotype has ten or more counts. This chain uses TRBV2 with TRBJ2-7; D possibly matches TRBD1 or TRBD2 (5 bases each). The CDR3 consists of 13 residues. V lost 3 bases and J 2 bases, leaving 8 bases between the germline ends. From germline, CDR1 is SNHLY and CDR2 FYNNEI. For the CDR3, the DNA is TGTGCCAGCAGTGAGGGACCAGCCTACGAGCAGTACTTC. As protein: CASSEGPAYEQYF.

This clonotype was seen only a few times. The V and J genes are TRBV21-1 and TRBJ2-3. TRBV21-1 is described as a pseudogene. The CDR3 runs 20 residues. CDR3 loop: CASSRRHNPWQLENTDTQYF. The CDR3 DNA reads TGTGCCAGCAGCAGACGCCATAACCCGTGGCAGCTCGAAAACACAGATACGCAGTATTTT.

The V and J genes are TRBV20-1 and TRBJ2-1, with 8 bases matching TRBD2. Germline CDR1 and CDR2: DFQATT and SNEGSKA (reference sequence). With V trimmed by 4 bases and J by 2 bases, 10 bases remained unmatched. This CDR3 spans 16 amino acids. CDR3 loop: CSATIHAGGTYNEQFF. The CDR3 DNA follows: TGCAGTGCTACAATCCACGCGGGAGGTACCTACAATGAGCAGTTCTTC.

The chain recombines TRBV20-1 with TRBJ2-7; D possibly corresponds to TRBD2 (6 bases). Germline loops: CDR1 DFQATT, CDR2 SNEGSKA (reference sequence). V was trimmed by 3 bases and J by 12 bases, leaving 33 bases between them. There are 17 residues in the CDR3. The chain's CDR3 is CSASLPGRDWLQETRYF. DNA for the CDR3: TGCAGTGCTAGTCTCCCAGGCCGGGACTGGTTACAAGAGACCCGGTACTTC.

The gene calls are TRBV20-1 and TRBJ2-1, with D tentatively TRBD2 (5 bases). V was clipped by 3 bases and J by 3 bases, with 15 bases between them. The CDR3 covers 15 residues. Looked up from germline, CDR1 is DFQATT and CDR2 is SNEGSKA (reference sequence). CDR3 amino acids: CSASGRVPNYNEQFF. The CDR3 nucleotides read TGCAGTGCTAGCGGGCGGGTGCCGAACTACAATGAGCAGTTCTTC.

This clonotype was seen more than once but under ten times. The chain uses TRBV7-2 and TRBJ2-7, with 7 nucleotides matching TRBD2. The CDR3 extends over 17 amino acids. Losses at the gene ends were 1 base for V and 0 bases for J; bases not matched to a gene: 9. Germline lookup yields CDR1 SGHTA and CDR2 FQGNSA. CDR3 loop: CASSLGSWLAASYEQYF. CDR3 coding DNA: TGTGCCAGCAGCTTAGGGTCGTGGCTAGCGGCCTCCTACGAGCAGTACTTC.

This clonotype has only a few counts. The chain carries TRBV7-9 and TRBJ2-7, with a possible D match to TRBD1 (5 bases). The CDR3 is 13 amino acids. In germline, CDR1 is SEHNR, CDR2 FQNEAQ (reference sequence). Trimming stripped 0 bases from V and 5 bases from J, with 8 bases between. The DNA for the CDR3 is TGTGCCAGCAGCTTAGCTAGGGGCCACGAGCAGTACTTC. Amino acids: CASSLARGHEQYF.